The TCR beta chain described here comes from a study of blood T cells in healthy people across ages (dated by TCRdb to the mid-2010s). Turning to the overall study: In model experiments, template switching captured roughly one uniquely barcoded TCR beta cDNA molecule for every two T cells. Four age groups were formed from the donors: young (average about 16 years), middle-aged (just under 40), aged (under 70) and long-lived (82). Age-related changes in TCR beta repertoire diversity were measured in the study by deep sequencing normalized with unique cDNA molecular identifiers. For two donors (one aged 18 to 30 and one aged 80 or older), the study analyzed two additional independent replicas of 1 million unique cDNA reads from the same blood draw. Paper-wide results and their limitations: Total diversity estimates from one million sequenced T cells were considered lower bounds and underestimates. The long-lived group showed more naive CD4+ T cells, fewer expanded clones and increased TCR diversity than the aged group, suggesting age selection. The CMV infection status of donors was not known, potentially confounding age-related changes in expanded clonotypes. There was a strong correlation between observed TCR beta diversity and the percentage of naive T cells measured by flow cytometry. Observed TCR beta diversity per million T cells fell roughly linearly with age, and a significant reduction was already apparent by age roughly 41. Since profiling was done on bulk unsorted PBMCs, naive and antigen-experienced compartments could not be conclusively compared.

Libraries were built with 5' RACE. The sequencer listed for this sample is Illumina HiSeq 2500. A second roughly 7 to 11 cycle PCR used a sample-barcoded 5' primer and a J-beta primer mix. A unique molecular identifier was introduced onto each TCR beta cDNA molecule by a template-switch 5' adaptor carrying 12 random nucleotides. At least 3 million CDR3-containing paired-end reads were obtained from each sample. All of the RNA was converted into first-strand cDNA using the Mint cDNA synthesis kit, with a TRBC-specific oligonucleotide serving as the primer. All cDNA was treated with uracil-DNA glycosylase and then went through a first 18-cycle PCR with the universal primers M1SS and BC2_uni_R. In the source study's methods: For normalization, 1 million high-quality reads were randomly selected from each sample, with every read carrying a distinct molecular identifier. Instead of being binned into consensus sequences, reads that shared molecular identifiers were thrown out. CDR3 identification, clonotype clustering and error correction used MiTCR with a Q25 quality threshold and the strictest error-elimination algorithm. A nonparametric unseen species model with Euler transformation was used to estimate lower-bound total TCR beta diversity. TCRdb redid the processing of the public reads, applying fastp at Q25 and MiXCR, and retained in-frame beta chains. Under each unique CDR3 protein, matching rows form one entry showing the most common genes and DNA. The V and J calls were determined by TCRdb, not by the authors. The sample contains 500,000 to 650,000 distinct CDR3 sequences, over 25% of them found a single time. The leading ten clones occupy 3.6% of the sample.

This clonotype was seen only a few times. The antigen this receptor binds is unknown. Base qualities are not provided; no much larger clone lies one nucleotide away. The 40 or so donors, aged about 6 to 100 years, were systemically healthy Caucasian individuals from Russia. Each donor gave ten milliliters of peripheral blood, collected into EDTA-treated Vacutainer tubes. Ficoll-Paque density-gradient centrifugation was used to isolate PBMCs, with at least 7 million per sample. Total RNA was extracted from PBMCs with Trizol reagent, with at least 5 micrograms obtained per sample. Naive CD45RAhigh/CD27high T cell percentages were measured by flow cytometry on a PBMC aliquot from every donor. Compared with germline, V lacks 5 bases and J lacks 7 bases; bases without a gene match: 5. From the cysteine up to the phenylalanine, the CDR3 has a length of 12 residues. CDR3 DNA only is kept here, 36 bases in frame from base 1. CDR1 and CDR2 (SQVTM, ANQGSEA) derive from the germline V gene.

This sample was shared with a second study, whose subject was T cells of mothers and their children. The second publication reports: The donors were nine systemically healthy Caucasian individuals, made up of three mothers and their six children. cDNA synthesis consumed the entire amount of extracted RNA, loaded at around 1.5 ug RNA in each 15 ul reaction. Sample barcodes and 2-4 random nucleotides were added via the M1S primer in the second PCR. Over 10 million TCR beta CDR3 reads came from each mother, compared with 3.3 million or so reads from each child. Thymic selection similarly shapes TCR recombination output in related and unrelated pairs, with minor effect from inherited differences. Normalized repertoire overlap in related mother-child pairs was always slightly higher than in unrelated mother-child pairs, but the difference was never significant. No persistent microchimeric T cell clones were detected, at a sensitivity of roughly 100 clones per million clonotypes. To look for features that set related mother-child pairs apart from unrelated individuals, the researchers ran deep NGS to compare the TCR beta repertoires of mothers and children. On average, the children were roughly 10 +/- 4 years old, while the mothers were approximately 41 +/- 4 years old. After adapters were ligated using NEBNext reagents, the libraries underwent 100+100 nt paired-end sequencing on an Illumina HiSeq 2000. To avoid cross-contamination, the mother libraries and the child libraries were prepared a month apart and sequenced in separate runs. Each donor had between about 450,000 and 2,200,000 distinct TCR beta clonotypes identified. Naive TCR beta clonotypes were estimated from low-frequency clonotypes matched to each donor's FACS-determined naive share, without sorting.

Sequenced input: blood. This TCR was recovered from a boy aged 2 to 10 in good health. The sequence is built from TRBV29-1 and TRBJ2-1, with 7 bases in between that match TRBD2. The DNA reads TGCAGCGTTTGGTCCGGGAGGAATGAGCAGTTCTTC. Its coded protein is CSVWSGRNEQFF.